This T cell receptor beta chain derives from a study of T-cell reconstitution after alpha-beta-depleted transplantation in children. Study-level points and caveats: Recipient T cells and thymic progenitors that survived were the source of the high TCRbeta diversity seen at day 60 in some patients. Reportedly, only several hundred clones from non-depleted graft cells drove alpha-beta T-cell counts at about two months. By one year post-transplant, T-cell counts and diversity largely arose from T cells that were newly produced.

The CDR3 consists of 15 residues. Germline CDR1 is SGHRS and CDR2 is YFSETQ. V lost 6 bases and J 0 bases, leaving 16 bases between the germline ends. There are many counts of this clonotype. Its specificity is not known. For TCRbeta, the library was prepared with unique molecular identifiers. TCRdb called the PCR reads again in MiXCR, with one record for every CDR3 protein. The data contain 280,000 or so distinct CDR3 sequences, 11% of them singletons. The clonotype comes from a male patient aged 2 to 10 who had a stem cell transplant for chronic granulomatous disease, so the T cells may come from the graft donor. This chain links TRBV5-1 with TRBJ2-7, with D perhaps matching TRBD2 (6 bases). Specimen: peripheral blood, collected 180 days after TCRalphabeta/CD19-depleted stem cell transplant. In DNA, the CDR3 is TGCGCCAGCACCCTTCGAGACGGGAGCTCCTACGAGCAGTACTTC. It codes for CASTLRDGSSYEQYF. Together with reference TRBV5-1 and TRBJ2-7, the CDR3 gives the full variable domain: KAGVTQTPRYLIKTRGQQVTLSCSPISGHRSVSWYQQTPGQGLQFLFEYFSETQRNKGNFPGRFSGRQFSNSRSEMNVSTLELGDSALYLCASTLRDGSSYEQYFGPGTRLTVT.